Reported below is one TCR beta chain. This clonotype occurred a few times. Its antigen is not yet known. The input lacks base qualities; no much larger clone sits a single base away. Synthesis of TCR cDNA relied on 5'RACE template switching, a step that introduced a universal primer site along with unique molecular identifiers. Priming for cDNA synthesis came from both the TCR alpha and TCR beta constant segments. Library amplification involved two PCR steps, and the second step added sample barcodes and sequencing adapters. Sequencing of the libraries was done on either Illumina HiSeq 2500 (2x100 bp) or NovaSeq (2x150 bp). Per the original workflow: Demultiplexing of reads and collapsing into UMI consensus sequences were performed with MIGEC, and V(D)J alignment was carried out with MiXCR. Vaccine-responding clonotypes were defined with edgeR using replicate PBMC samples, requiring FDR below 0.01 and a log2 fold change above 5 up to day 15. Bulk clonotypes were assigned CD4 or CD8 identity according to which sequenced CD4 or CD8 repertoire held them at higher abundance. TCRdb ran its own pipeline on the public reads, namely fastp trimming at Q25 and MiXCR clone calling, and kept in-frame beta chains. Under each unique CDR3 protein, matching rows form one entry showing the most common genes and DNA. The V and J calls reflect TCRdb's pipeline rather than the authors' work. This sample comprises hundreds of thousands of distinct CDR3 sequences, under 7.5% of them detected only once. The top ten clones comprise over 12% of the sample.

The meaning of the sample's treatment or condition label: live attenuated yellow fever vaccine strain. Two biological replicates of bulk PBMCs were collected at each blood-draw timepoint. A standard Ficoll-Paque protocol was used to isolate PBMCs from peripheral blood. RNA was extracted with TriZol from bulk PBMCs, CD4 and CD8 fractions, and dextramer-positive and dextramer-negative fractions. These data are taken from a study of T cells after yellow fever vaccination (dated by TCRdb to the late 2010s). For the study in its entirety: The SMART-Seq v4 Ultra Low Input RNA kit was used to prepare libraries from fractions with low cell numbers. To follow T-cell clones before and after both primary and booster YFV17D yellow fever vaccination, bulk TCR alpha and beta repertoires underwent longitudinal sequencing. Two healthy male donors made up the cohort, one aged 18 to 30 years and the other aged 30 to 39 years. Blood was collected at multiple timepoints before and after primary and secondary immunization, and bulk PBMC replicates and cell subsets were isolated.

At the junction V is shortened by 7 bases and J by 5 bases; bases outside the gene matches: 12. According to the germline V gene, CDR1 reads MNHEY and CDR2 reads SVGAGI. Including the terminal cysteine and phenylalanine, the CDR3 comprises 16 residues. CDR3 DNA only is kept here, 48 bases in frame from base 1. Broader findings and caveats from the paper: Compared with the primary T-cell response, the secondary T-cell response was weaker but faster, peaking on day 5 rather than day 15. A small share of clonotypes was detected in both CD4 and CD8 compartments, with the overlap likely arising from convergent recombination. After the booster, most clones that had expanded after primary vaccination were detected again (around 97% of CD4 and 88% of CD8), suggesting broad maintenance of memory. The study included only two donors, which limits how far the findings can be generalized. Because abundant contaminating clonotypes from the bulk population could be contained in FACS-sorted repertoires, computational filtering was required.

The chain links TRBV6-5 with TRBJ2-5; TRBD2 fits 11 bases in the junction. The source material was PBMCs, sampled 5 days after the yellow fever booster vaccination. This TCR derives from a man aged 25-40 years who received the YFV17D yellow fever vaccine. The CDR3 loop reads CASTYTSGSGWETQYF. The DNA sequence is TGTGCCAGCACCTACACTAGCGGGAGTGGATGGGAGACCCAGTACTTC.